This paragraph reports one TCR beta chain. No antigen is known for it. The length of the CDR3 is 13 residues. Trimming took 7 bases from V and 4 from J; bases not matched to a gene: 9. The V gene's germline CDR1 is SQVTM and CDR2 ANQGSEA. The data originate from a study of Ad26.COV2.S vaccination and SARS-CoV-2 variants. Study-level background: The authors gave Ad26.COV2.S intramuscularly, either once or twice 56 days apart.

Data came from immunoSEQ multiplex PCR; TCRdb stores just in-frame clones and leaves some out. The data show roughly 400,000 clones, with 75% to 90% seen just once and under 2% held by the top ten. As to treatment: about 20 received Ad26.COV2.S at low or high dose, single or two shots; 5 received placebo; per-sample allocation not given. The investigators took samples on day 63 after the first vaccine or placebo injection. Whole-study findings and limits: CD8+ and CD4+ T cells specific for spike reportedly responded with substantial breadth after vaccination.

The specimen comprised peripheral blood, sampled in a trial of Ad26.COV2.S vaccine versus placebo. This sequence originates from a person aged 18-60 years who received the Ad26.COV2.S COVID-19 vaccine or a placebo. The J gene is TRBJ2-7, the V gene TRBV29-1; 8 nucleotides align to TRBD1. CDR3 residues: CSAEGQEPYEQYF. The CDR3 region has the DNA TGCAGCGCCGAGGGACAGGAACCTTACGAGCAGTACTTC.